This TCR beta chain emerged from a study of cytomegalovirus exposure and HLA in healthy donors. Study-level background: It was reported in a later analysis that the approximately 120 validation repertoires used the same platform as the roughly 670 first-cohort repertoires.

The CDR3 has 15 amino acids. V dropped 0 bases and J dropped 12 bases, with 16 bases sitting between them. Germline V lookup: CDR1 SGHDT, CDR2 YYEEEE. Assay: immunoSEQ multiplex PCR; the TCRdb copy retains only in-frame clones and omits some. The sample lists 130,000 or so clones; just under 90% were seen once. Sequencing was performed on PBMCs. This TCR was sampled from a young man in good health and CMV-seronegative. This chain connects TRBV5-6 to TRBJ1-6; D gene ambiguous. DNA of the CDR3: TGTGCCAGCAGCTTGGACCCAAGAAGTTTACAACCCCTCCACTTT. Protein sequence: CASSLDPRSLQPLHF.